The 9 T cell receptor beta chains presented below share a single source sample, sequenced in a study of beta chain features in type 1 diabetes (dated by TCRdb to 2017 to 2018). Antigens of these TCRs are unknown. Overall results and qualifications from the work: Type 1 diabetes patients showed a moderate but significant shortening of TCRB CDR3 length in all four CD4+ subsets.

The library was made by the immunoSEQ multiplex PCR assay. The High Capacity cDNA Reverse Transcription Kit was used to reverse transcribe all of the isolated RNA, meaning that expressed TCRB transcripts were what got sequenced. TCRdb's version of the immuneACCESS table is confined to in-frame rearrangements and falls short of the full clone set. An unresolved V gene accounts for under half of the shortfall where checked; the remainder is of unknown origin. The sample table contains about 53,000 clones; only one count was recorded for 55% to 75% of them. The top ten hold 0.25% to 0.35% of the sample. The sample taken for sequencing was stem cell memory CD4+ T cells from blood. Explained via the paper, the cell subset or site label denotes: stem cell-like memory CD4+ T cells. The origin of the receptors is a woman younger than 45 with type 1 diabetes.

The table lists this clone with a few counts. This sequence joins TRBV28 and TRBJ1-4; TRBD1 is a possible D gene (5 bases). Deletions cut 3 bases from V and 0 bases from J, with 14 bases between. The CDR3 has 17 amino acids. Germline CDR1 reads MDHEN; CDR2 reads SYDVKM. CDR3 sequence: CASSLSLTGATNEKLFF. Written as DNA, the CDR3 is TGTGCCAGCAGTTTGAGTCTCACGGGGGCAACTAATGAAAAACTGTTTTTT.

J is TRBJ2-3 and V is TRBV9; 7 nucleotides agree with TRBD2. The CDR3 spans 15 residues. From germline, CDR1 is SGDLS and CDR2 YYNGEE. V shed 1 base and J 2 bases; nucleotides not matched to a gene: 4. The CDR3 is CASSVTGTITDTQYF. The DNA of the CDR3 is TGTGCCAGCAGCGTAACCGGGACTATCACAGATACGCAGTATTTT.

V gene TRBV18 combines with J gene TRBJ2-3; possibly TRBD2 for D (6 bases). Trimming stripped 1 base from V and 6 bases from J, with 11 bases between. Germline CDR1 and CDR2: KGHSH and LQKENI. The CDR3 loop spans 14 amino acids. This chain's CDR3 is CASSPQSGGDTQYF. The CDR3 nucleotides are TGTGCCAGCTCACCACAGTCAGGAGGGGATACGCAGTATTTT.

The rearrangement uses TRBV30 and TRBJ2-6; 9 bases are a match to TRBD1. CDR1 and CDR2 (germline): GTSNPN, SVGIG (reference sequence). The CDR3 spans 17 residues. Losses at the gene ends were 5 bases for V and 1 base for J; bases not matched to a gene: 9. DNA for the CDR3: TGTGCCTGGCGAAGGACAGGGGCTTTATCTGGGGCCAACGTCCTGACTTTC. Translation gives CAWRRTGALSGANVLTF. Filled out from reference TRBV30 and TRBJ2-6, the complete variable domain reads SQTIHQWPATLVQPVGSPLSLECTVEGTSNPNLYWYRQAAGRGLQLLFYSVGIGQISSEVPQNLSASRPQDRQFILSSKKLLLSDSGFYLCAWRRTGALSGANVLTFGAGSRLTVL.

This clone was seen only a few times. This sequence joins TRBV28 and TRBJ1-1, with 7 bases matching TRBD1. V was pared by 4 bases and J by 5 bases, with 7 bases of the junction left unmatched. Per germline, CDR1 MDHEN and CDR2 SYDVKM. The CDR3 sequence is 14 residues long. CDR3 sequence reads: CASSSRGRGTEAFF. CDR3 DNA: TGTGCCAGCAGTTCAAGGGGGCGCGGGACTGAAGCTTTCTTT.

The chain recombines TRBV7-6 with TRBJ2-7; unclear D gene. CDR3 length: 17 amino acids. Germline V CDR1 and CDR2: SGHVS, FNYEAQ. The V end lost 4 bases, the J end lost 0 bases, and 19 bases lay between the germline ends. The CDR3 loop reads CASSSSPNVRSSYEQYF. In nucleotides, the CDR3 is TGTGCCAGCAGCTCAAGTCCCAATGTCCGGAGCTCCTACGAGCAGTACTTC. The complete variable domain, with remaining parts taken from reference TRBV7-6 and TRBJ2-7, reads GAGVSQSPRYKVTKRGQDVALRCDPISGHVSLYWYRQALGQGPEFLTYFNYEAQQDKSGLPNDRFSAERPEGSISTLTIQRTEQRDSAMYRCASSSSPNVRSSYEQYFGPGTRLTVT.

This chain uses TRBV7-9 with TRBJ1-4; TRBD1 is a possible D gene (5 bases). V lost 1 base to trimming and J lost 0 bases, with 15 bases between them. Germline V lookup: CDR1 SEHNR, CDR2 FQNEAQ (reference sequence). There are 18 residues in the CDR3. The CDR3 loop is CASSLGGAESATNEKLFF. The CDR3 DNA follows: TGTGCCAGCAGCTTAGGTGGGGCCGAGTCGGCAACTAATGAAAAACTGTTTTTT.

J is TRBJ1-5 and V is TRBV5-1, with D maybe TRBD1 (6 bases). Germline V gives CDR1 SGHRS, CDR2 YFSETQ. V lost 5 bases to trimming and J lost 2 bases, with 14 bases between them. The CDR3 is made up of 15 amino acids. As DNA, the CDR3 is TGCGCCAGCAGTGAGCAGGGGATTGGCAATCAGCCCCAGCATTTT. The encoded protein is CASSEQGIGNQPQHF.

V is TRBV28 and J is TRBJ1-2; TRBD1 aligns across 7 bases. The CDR3 has 14 amino acids. Germline V CDR1 and CDR2: MDHEN, SYDVKM. V shed 5 bases, J shed 4 bases, and the junction held 7 bases outside the gene matches. CDR3 coding DNA: TGTGCCAGCAGTCACCGTAGGGGGCTCTATGGCTACACCTTC. It yields the protein CASSHRRGLYGYTF.